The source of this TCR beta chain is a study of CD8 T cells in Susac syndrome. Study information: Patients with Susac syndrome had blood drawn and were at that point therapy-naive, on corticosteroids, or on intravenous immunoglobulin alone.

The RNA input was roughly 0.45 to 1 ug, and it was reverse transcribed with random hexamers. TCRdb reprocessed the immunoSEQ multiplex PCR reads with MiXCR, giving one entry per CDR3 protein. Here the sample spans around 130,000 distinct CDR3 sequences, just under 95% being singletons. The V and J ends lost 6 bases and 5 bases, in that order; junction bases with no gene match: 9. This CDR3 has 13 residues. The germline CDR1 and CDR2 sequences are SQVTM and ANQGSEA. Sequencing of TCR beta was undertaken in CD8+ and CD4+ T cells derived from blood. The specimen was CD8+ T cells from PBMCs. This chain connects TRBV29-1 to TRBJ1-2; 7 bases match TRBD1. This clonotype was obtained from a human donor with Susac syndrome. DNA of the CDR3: TGCAGCGTCAAGCCGACAGGGTGGTATGGCTACACCTTC. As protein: CSVKPTGWYGYTF.